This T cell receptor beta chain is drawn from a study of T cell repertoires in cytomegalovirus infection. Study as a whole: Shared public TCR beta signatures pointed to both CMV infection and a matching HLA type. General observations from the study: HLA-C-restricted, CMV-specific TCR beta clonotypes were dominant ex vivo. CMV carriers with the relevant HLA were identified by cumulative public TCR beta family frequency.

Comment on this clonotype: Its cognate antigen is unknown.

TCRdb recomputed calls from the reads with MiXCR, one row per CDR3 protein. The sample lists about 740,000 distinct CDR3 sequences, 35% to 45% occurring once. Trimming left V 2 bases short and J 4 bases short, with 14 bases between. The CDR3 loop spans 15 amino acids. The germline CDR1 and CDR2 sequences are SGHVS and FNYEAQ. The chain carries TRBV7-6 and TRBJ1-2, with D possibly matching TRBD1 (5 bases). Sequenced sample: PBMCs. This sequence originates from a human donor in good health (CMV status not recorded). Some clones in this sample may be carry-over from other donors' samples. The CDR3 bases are TGTGCCAGCAGCTTATCGGGGGAGGAAGTCTATGGCTACACCTTC. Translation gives CASSLSGEEVYGYTF.